This TCR beta chain stems from a study of human T cells and chemical hapten exposure. Specified time point: patch test 2, 6 weeks after DPC sensitization. Treatment: therapeutic diphenylcyclopropenone sensitization with weekly scalp DPC. Authors' methods: Samples had a median of around 88,000 TCRs, ranging roughly 23,224 to 690,600. TCRdb fed the RACE reads into MiXCR, producing one record per CDR3 protein. The V and J calls here are based on TCRdb, not the publication. Of roughly 380,000 distinct CDR3 sequences listed, around 6% are singletons. Looked up from germline, CDR1 is LGHDT and CDR2 is YNNKEL (reference sequence). The CDR3 is made up of 13 amino acids. V was pared by 2 bases and J by 8 bases, with 5 bases of the junction left unmatched.

V gene TRBV3-1 combines with J gene TRBJ2-7; 8 bases fit TRBD2. This receptor was identified in a woman between 18 and 29 years old with alopecia areata. Some clones in this sample may be carry-over from other donors' samples. Sample: whole blood, taken in connection with sensitization to the hapten diphenylcyclopropenone (DPC). CDR3 nucleotide sequence: TGTGCCAGCAGCCAAACCGGGGGGGCGAAGCAGTACTTC. It yields the protein CASSQTGGAKQYF.